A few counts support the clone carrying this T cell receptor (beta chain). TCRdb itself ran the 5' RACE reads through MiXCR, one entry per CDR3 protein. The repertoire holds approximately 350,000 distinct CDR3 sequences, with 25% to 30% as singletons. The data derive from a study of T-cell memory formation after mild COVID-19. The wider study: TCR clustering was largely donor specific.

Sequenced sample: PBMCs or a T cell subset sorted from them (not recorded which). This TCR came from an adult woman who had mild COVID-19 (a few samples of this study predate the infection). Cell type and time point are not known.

The DNA for the CDR3 is TGTGCCAGCAGTGAGGGGGACACCTCCTATGGCTACACCTTC. This translates into CASSEGDTSYGYTF. The chain couples TRBV6-1 to TRBJ1-2, with a possible D match to TRBD1 (6 bases). Trimming removed 3 bases from V and 4 bases from J, with 12 bases in between. The germline V gene has CDR1 MNHNS and CDR2 SASEGT. The CDR3 has 14 amino acids.